These 27 T cell receptor beta chains were all obtained from the same sample, sequenced in a study of blood T cell repertoires in COVID-19 (dated by TCRdb to between 2020 and 2021). Libraries came from the immunoSEQ multiplex PCR assay. The table was pulled from immuneACCESS by TCRdb, which kept in-frame rearrangements only. Such tables lose some clones; where checked, under half of the loss comes from unresolved V genes, and the rest has no known cause. The sample table shows around 230,000 clones, and about 87% are seen once. Jointly, the top ten make up around 2.6% of the sample. The specimen was PBMCs or T cells enriched from blood (not recorded which). Receptors were obtained from a young woman who had recovered from COVID-19.

The rearrangement links TRBV4-1 to TRBJ1-4, with D perhaps TRBD1 (6 bases). The CDR3 spans 15 residues. V lost 3 bases, J lost 4 bases, and 12 bases lay in between. Germline V gene lookup returns CDR1 MGHRA and CDR2 YSYEKL. The DNA of the CDR3 is TGCGCCAGCAGCCAGAGCAGGGGAGATAATGAAAAACTGTTTTTT. Translated: CASSQSRGDNEKLFF.

The CDR3 reads CASSEASPLTYGYTF. The CDR3 region has the DNA TGTGCCAGCAGTGAAGCGAGTCCCCTTACCTATGGCTACACCTTC. This chain links TRBV6-1 with TRBJ1-2, with D unclear. Germline-derived CDR1 and CDR2 are MNHNS and SASEGT. CDR3 length: 15 residues. Trimming left V 0 bases short and J 4 bases short, with 12 bases between.

J is TRBJ2-1 and V is TRBV6-5, with a tentative D call TRBD1 (5 bases). V was trimmed by 4 bases and J by 10 bases, leaving 8 bases between them. The CDR3 spans 11 residues. Germline V lookup: CDR1 MNHEY, CDR2 SVGAGI. The chain's CDR3 is CASSSGQEQFF. CDR3 DNA: TGTGCCAGCAGTTCCGGACAAGAGCAGTTCTTC.

This chain uses TRBV9 with TRBJ2-1; TRBD2 matches at 8 bases. With V trimmed by 0 bases and J by 5 bases, 7 bases remained unmatched. The length of the CDR3 is 16 residues. The germline V gene encodes CDR1 SGDLS and CDR2 YYNGEE. This CDR3 reads CASSVGGGGPNNEQFF. The DNA of the CDR3 is TGTGCCAGCAGCGTAGGAGGCGGGGGGCCTAACAATGAGCAGTTCTTC. Looking up the rest from reference TRBV9 and TRBJ2-1 gives the full variable domain: DSGVTQTPKHLITATGQRVTLRCSPRSGDLSVYWYQQSLDQGLQFLIQYYNGEERAKGNILERFSAQQFPDLHSELNLSSLELGDSALYFCASSVGGGGPNNEQFFGPGTRLTVL.

This chain uses TRBV7-6 with TRBJ2-1, with 8 bases lining up with TRBD2. V dropped 5 bases and J dropped 5; count of bases not matched to a gene: 14. The CDR3 extends over 17 amino acids. Germline V CDR1 and CDR2: SGHVS, FNYEAQ. CDR3 nucleotide sequence: TGTGCCAGCAGCCAAGTAGCGGGGTACGCTTCTAACAATGAGCAGTTCTTC. Translating it yields CASSQVAGYASNNEQFF. Full variable domain (remainder filled in from reference TRBV7-6 and TRBJ2-1): GAGVSQSPRYKVTKRGQDVALRCDPISGHVSLYWYRQALGQGPEFLTYFNYEAQQDKSGLPNDRFSAERPEGSISTLTIQRTEQRDSAMYRCASSQVAGYASNNEQFFGPGTRLTVL.

The chain employs TRBV10-3 and TRBJ1-3, with D uncertain. Germline loops: CDR1 ENHRY, CDR2 SYGVKD. The CDR3 runs 13 residues. Trimming took off 6 bases at V and 4 bases at J, with 10 bases between the two ends. The CDR3 DNA follows: TGTGCCATCAGCACAGAGTCGGGAAACACCATATATTTT. Protein product: CAISTESGNTIYF.

The chain recombines TRBV7-9 with TRBJ1-6; perhaps TRBD1 as D (5 bases). Germline values: CDR1 SEHNR, CDR2 FQNEAQ (reference sequence). V gave up 5 bases and J gave up 10 bases, with 15 bases separating them. The CDR3 loop spans 14 amino acids. CDR3 loop: CASSAVGGDSPLHF. The CDR3 DNA reads as TGTGCCAGCAGCGCGGTGGGGGGTGACTCACCCCTCCACTTT.

The genes are TRBV4-1 and TRBJ1-1, with D perhaps TRBD1 (5 bases). This CDR3 is built from 14 residues. The germline V and J ends were trimmed by 1 base and 6 bases, with 12 bases remaining between them. Germline V gene sequence: CDR1 MGHRA, CDR2 YSYEKL. The CDR3 loop reads CASSQAPGWSEAFF. In DNA form, the CDR3 reads TGCGCCAGCAGCCAAGCTCCAGGGTGGTCTGAAGCTTTCTTT.

This clone occurred once. The chain couples TRBV9 to TRBJ1-2, with D perhaps TRBD1 (6 bases). The ends were cut back, 3 bases at V and 10 bases at J, with 22 bases in the middle. This CDR3 has 15 residues. Germline CDR1 reads SGDLS; CDR2 reads YYNGEE. CDR3 protein: CASSARSTGSSDYTF. The CDR3 DNA reads TGTGCCAGCAGCGCCCGTTCGACAGGTTCCTCAGACTACACCTTC.

This sequence joins TRBV6-2 or TRBV6-3 and TRBJ2-7, with D hard to call. This CDR3 is 12 amino acids long. The ends were cut back, 6 bases at V and 6 bases at J, with 12 bases in the middle. Germline assignment: CDR1 MNHEY and CDR2 SVGEGT. The CDR3 region has the DNA TGTGCCAGCAGCACGAGAATTGCCGAGCAGTACTTC. This sequence encodes CASSTRIAEQYF.

The chain links TRBV27 to TRBJ1-1, with D possibly being TRBD1 (6 bases). Trimming took off 4 bases at V and 0 bases at J, with 27 bases between the two ends. Germline CDR1 and CDR2: MNHEY and SMNVEV (reference sequence). The CDR3 consists of 20 residues. The CDR3 is CASSSLSGAHATHMNTEAFF. The CDR3, as DNA: TGTGCCAGCAGTTCGTTGTCAGGGGCCCATGCAACCCACATGAACACTGAAGCTTTCTTT.

In its sample, this clone was seen once. The CDR3 nucleotides are TGTGCCAGCAGCACCGGACAATACACAGATACGCAGTATTTT. Amino acids: CASSTGQYTDTQYF. V usage is TRBV7-9 and J usage is TRBJ2-3; D is perhaps TRBD1 (5 bases). V gave up 5 bases and J gave up 2 bases, with 11 bases separating them. This CDR3 is built from 14 residues. Germline loops: CDR1 SEHNR, CDR2 FQNEAQ (reference sequence).

The J gene is TRBJ1-2, the V gene TRBV6-1; 8 nucleotides match TRBD1. CDR1 is MNHNS, CDR2 SASEGT, per germline. The CDR3 is 17 amino acids. With V trimmed by 0 bases and J by 5 bases, 11 bases remained unmatched. This CDR3 is CASSEAMWQGARYGYTF. The CDR3 nucleotides are TGTGCCAGCAGTGAAGCGATGTGGCAGGGGGCGAGGTATGGCTACACCTTC.

This clone occurred once. The rearrangement joins TRBV7-8 to TRBJ1-1; a weak D match, TRBD1 (6 bases). Trimming pared 1 base from V and 6 bases from J, leaving 15 bases between. From germline, CDR1 is SGHVS and CDR2 FQNEAQ. The CDR3 consists of 15 residues. The CDR3 protein is CASSLGGAAGAEAFF. The DNA for the CDR3 is TGTGCCAGCAGCTTAGGGGGGGCAGCGGGAGCTGAAGCTTTCTTT.

The V gene is TRBV11-1, the J gene TRBJ2-4; the D gene is possibly TRBD2 (6 bases). Germline assignment: CDR1 SGHAT and CDR2 FQDESV (reference sequence). CDR3 length equals 14 residues. V lost 4 bases to trimming and J lost 3 bases, with 10 bases between them. CDR3 DNA: TGTGCCAGCAGCTCACGGAGGGACAAAAACATTCAGTACTTC. It encodes CASSSRRDKNIQYF.

The chain is built from TRBV6-6 and TRBJ1-2; D perhaps matches TRBD1 (6 bases). Germline loops: CDR1 MNHNY, CDR2 SVGAGI (reference sequence). CDR3 length: 14 amino acids. V lost 3 bases and J 4 bases, leaving 12 bases between the germline ends. CDR3 in DNA: TGTGCCAGCAGTTATGGACAGCGCACCTATGGCTACACCTTC. This gives the protein CASSYGQRTYGYTF.

V usage is TRBV2 and J usage is TRBJ1-1, with TRBD1 as a possible D gene (6 bases). This CDR3 spans 12 amino acids. V lost 8 bases and J lost 5, with 12 bases in between. The germline gives CDR1 SNHLY, CDR2 FYNNEI. CDR3 nucleotide sequence: TGTGCCAGCGGCAGGGGACGGACTGAAGCTTTCTTT. Translation gives CASGRGRTEAFF.

This rearrangement joins TRBV7-2 to TRBJ1-3, with TRBD1 matching 8 bases. J was trimmed by 4 bases and V by 4 bases; bases with no gene match: 6. CDR3 size: 15 residues. Germline CDR1 reads SGHTA; CDR2 reads FQGNSA. DNA for the CDR3: TGTGCCAGCAGCTCAGGGGGCGCGCGCGGAAACACCATATATTTT. It codes for CASSSGGARGNTIYF.

The genes are TRBV13 and TRBJ2-5; TRBD2 matches 13 bases. V lost 2 bases, J lost 5 bases, and 11 bases stayed unmatched. Germline loops: CDR1 PRHDT, CDR2 FYEKMQ (reference sequence). This CDR3 region has 18 residues. CDR3 sequence reads: CASSLRPQLAGGSETQYF. DNA for the CDR3: TGTGCCAGCAGCTTACGCCCCCAACTAGCGGGGGGGAGTGAGACCCAGTACTTC.

The chain employs TRBV20-1 and TRBJ1-1; possibly TRBD1 for D (5 bases). The CDR3 runs to 10 residues. Germline CDR1 DFQATT, CDR2 SNEGSKA (reference sequence). Trimming left V 6 bases short and J 9 bases short, with 11 bases between. The CDR3 loop reads CSAVGQKAFF. The CDR3 DNA is TGCAGTGCCGTGGGGCAGAAAGCTTTCTTT.

The J gene is TRBJ1-1, the V gene TRBV19, with D unresolved. In germline, CDR1 is LNHDA, CDR2 SQIVND (reference sequence). V was clipped by 0 bases and J by 3 bases, with 8 bases between them. The CDR3 is 14 amino acids. The CDR3 DNA is TGTGCCAGTAGTATAGATGTAGCGGACACTGAAGCTTTCTTT. Translation: CASSIDVADTEAFF. The full variable domain, completed using reference TRBV19 and TRBJ1-1, is DGGITQSPKYLFRKEGQNVTLSCEQNLNHDAMYWYRQDPGQGLRLIYYSQIVNDFQKGDIAEGYSVSREKKESFPLTVTSAQKNPTAFYLCASSIDVADTEAFFGQGTRLTVV.

This sequence joins TRBV6-5 and TRBJ2-1, with D possibly being TRBD2 (6 bases). The CDR3 runs 14 residues. The V gene's germline CDR1 is MNHEY and CDR2 SVGAGI. The V gene lost 6 bases and the J gene lost 4 bases, with 13 bases spanning the gap. Written as DNA, the CDR3 is TGTGCCAGCAGCCCCGGAGGGGAGTACAATGAGCAGTTCTTC. Its translation is CASSPGGEYNEQFF.

The chain joins TRBV7-2 to TRBJ1-2; no clear D gene. This CDR3 spans 16 amino acids. Deletions cut 3 bases from V and 4 bases from J, with 18 bases between. Germline V gene sequence: CDR1 SGHTA, CDR2 FQGNSA. Here the CDR3 reads CASSLGIPAGVYGYTF. The DNA of the CDR3 is TGTGCCAGCAGCTTGGGCATCCCGGCCGGGGTCTATGGCTACACCTTC.

The chain uses TRBV9 and TRBJ1-2, with D unresolved. Trimming cost V 6 bases and J 5 bases, with 14 bases left between them. The CDR3 contains 13 residues. Germline CDR1 and CDR2: SGDLS and YYNGEE. The CDR3 DNA is TGTGCCAGCACTACCGGGAGAGGGTATGGCTACACCTTC. Residues: CASTTGRGYGYTF.

This clone was observed once. The chain is built from TRBV7-3 and TRBJ2-2; unclear D gene. CDR3 size: 14 residues. Deletions cut 3 bases from V and 6 bases from J, with 11 bases between. Germline CDR1 SGHTA, CDR2 FQGTGA. The CDR3 coding sequence is TGTGCCAGCAGCTTTTTAGCTGAGGCCGGGGAGCTGTTTTTT. Protein product: CASSFLAEAGELFF.

The chain carries TRBV9 and TRBJ1-5; no firm D call. CDR1 and CDR2 (germline): SGDLS, YYNGEE. V lost 0 bases and J lost 7, with 14 bases in between. The CDR3 has 15 amino acids. The CDR3 loop is CASSVGSGFGQPQHF. As DNA, the CDR3 is TGTGCCAGCAGCGTAGGGTCCGGGTTTGGGCAGCCCCAGCATTTT. Filled out from reference TRBV9 and TRBJ1-5, the complete variable domain reads DSGVTQTPKHLITATGQRVTLRCSPRSGDLSVYWYQQSLDQGLQFLIQYYNGEERAKGNILERFSAQQFPDLHSELNLSSLELGDSALYFCASSVGSGFGQPQHFGDGTRLSIL.

The chain links TRBV27 to TRBJ1-5; 7 bases are shared with TRBD1. The CDR3 covers 12 residues. V lost 6 bases and J lost 4; bases outside the gene matches: 0. The germline V gene encodes CDR1 MNHEY and CDR2 SMNVEV (reference sequence). The CDR3 sequence is CASRGQNQPQHF. The CDR3 DNA sequence: TGTGCCAGCAGGGGACAGAATCAGCCCCAGCATTTT.